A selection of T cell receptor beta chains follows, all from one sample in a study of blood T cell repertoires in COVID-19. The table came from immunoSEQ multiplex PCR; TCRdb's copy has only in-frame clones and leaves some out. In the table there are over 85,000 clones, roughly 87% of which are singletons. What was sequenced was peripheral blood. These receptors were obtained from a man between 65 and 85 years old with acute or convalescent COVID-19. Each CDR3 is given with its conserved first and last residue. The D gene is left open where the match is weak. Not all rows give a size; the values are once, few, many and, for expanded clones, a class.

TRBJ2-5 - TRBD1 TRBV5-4 CASSALDRGQETQYF TGTGCCAGCAGCGCCCTGGACAGGGGACAAGAGACCCAGTACTTC
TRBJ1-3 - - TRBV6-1 CASSEGAVGNTIYF TGTGCCAGCAGTGAAGGGGCTGTTGGAAACACCATATATTTT
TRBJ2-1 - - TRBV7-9 CASTFVARVDNEQFF TGTGCCAGCACCTTTGTAGCGAGGGTTGACAATGAGCAGTTCTTC
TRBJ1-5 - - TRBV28 CASSLFVPGHFNQPQHF TGTGCCAGCAGTTTATTTGTACCGGGACATTTCAATCAGCCCCAGCATTTT
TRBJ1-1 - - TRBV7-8 CASSRIFRVGTEAFF TGTGCCAGCAGCCGGATCTTCAGGGTAGGGACTGAAGCTTTCTTT
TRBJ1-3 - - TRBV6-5 CASRATGSGNTIYF TGTGCCAGCAGGGCAACAGGCTCTGGAAACACCATATATTTT
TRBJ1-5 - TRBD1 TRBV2 CAWRGQGNQPQHF TGTGCCTGGAGGGGGCAGGGCAATCAGCCCCAGCATTTT
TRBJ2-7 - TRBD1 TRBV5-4 CASSLGQGAKGYEQYF TGTGCCAGCAGCTTGGGGCAGGGGGCTAAGGGCTACGAGCAGTACTTC
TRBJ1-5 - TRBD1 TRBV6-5 CASSSDRDLDQPQHF TGTGCCAGCAGTTCGGACAGGGACTTGGATCAGCCCCAGCATTTT
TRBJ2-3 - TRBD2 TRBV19 CASNLAGGTDTQYF TGTGCCAGTAATCTAGCGGGGGGCACAGATACGCAGTATTTT
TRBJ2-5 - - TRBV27 CASSLRREGTQYF TGTGCCAGCAGTTTAAGGCGGGAAGGGACCCAGTACTTC
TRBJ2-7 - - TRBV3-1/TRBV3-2 CASSQIGAYEQYF TGTGCCAGCAGCCAAATAGGGGCCTACGAGCAGTACTTC
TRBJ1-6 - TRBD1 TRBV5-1 CASSLEPGGYNSPLHF TGCGCCAGCAGCTTGGAGCCAGGGGGGTATAATTCACCCCTCCACTTT
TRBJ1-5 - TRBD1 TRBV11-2 CASSEGQANQPQHF TGTGCCAGCAGCGAGGGACAGGCTAATCAGCCCCAGCATTTT
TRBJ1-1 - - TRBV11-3 CASSSDSTEAFF TGTGCCAGCAGCTCGGACAGCACTGAAGCTTTCTTT
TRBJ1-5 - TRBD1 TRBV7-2 CASSLDRGLGQPQHF TGTGCCAGCAGCCTTGACAGGGGGCTCGGTCAGCCCCAGCATTTT
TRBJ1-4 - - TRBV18 CASSPQGTNEKLFF TGTGCCAGCTCACCCCAGGGGACTAATGAAAAACTGTTTTTT
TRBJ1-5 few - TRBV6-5 CASSPTFGSNQPQHF TGTGCCAGCAGTCCCACTTTTGGTAGCAATCAGCCCCAGCATTTT
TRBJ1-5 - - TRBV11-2 CASSPTGNRQPQHF TGTGCCAGCAGCCCCACAGGGAACCGACAGCCCCAGCATTTT
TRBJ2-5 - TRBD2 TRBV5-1 CASSVLAGGQETQYF TGCGCCAGCAGCGTACTAGCGGGGGGACAAGAGACCCAGTACTTC
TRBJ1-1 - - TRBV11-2 CASSLSLPGGGSEAFF TGTGCCAGCAGCTTATCCCTCCCCGGAGGAGGGTCTGAAGCTTTCTTT
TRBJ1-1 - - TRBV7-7 CASSLRQNTEAFF TGTGCTAGCAGCTTAAGACAGAACACTGAAGCTTTCTTT
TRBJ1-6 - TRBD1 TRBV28 CASSFRDRAGSPLHF TGTGCCAGCAGTTTCCGGGACAGGGCGGGCTCACCCCTCCACTTT
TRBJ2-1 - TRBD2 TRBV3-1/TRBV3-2 CASSQFSGGYNEQFF TGTGCCAGCAGCCAATTCTCGGGGGGCTACAATGAGCAGTTCTTC
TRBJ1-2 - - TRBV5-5 CASSMTGGANYGYTF TGTGCCAGCAGCATGACAGGAGGAGCTAACTATGGCTACACCTTC
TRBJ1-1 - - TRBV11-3 CASSLEYGEAFF TGTGCCAGCAGCTTAGAATACGGTGAAGCTTTCTTT
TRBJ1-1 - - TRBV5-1 CASSLQGTEAFF TGCGCCAGCAGCTTGCAGGGGACTGAAGCTTTCTTT
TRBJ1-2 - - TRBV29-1 CSVESENGYGYTF TGCAGCGTTGAATCGGAGAATGGCTATGGCTACACCTTC
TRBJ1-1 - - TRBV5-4 CASSFDLGGMNTEAFF TGTGCCAGCAGCTTTGATTTGGGAGGGATGAACACTGAAGCTTTCTTT
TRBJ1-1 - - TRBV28 CASIEMGSLNTEAFF TGTGCCAGCATCGAAATGGGCAGTTTGAACACTGAAGCTTTCTTT
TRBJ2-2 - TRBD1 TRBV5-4 CASSLVQGAGELFF TGTGCCAGCAGCTTGGTTCAGGGGGCCGGGGAGCTGTTTTTT
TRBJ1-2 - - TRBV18 CASSPDKNYGYTF TGTGCCAGCTCACCGGACAAGAACTATGGCTACACCTTC
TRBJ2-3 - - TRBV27 CASSGGSTDTQYF TGTGCCAGCAGTGGTGGCAGCACAGATACGCAGTATTTT
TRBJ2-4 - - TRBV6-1 CASSEARPPLAKNIQYF TGTGCCAGCAGTGAAGCGCGGCCCCCGCTAGCCAAAAACATTCAGTACTTC
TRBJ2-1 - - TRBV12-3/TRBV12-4 CASRSPNNEQFF TGTGCCAGCAGGAGCCCTAACAATGAGCAGTTCTTC
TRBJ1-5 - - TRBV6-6 CASSFRDQPQHF TGTGCCAGCAGCTTCAGGGATCAGCCCCAGCATTTT
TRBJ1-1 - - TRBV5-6 CASSLPGRGEAFF TGTGCCAGCAGCTTGCCAGGGCGGGGTGAAGCTTTCTTT
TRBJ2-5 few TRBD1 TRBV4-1 CASSQLGTGEETQYF TGCGCCAGCAGCCAGTTGGGGACAGGGGAAGAGACCCAGTACTTC
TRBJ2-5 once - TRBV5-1 CASSSSTPHQETQYF TGCGCCAGCAGCTCCAGTACACCTCACCAAGAGACCCAGTACTTC
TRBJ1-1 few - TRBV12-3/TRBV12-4 CASSPTRNTEAFF TGTGCCAGCAGCCCCACAAGGAACACTGAAGCTTTCTTT
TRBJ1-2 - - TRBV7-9 CASSLGSAGIYGYTF TGTGCCAGCAGCTTAGGGTCAGCCGGGATCTATGGCTACACCTTC
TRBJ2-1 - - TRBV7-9 CASSLDGSYNEQFF TGTGCCAGCAGCTTAGACGGCTCCTACAATGAGCAGTTCTTC